These T cell receptor beta chains were read from a single sample in a study of T cell responses to AZD1222 COVID-19 vaccine. Method: immunoSEQ multiplex PCR; TCRdb's copy keeps in-frame clones and lacks some. The sample holds around 140,000 clones; less than 95% are singletons and the top ten take roughly 7.6%. Sequencing used peripheral blood, obtained 28 days after the second dose of the MenACWY control vaccine. The receptor source for this set is an adult who received the MenACWY meningococcal vaccine as a control. Both conserved end residues are part of each CDR3. The D gene is left open where the match is weak. Rows give clone size only sometimes, using once, few, many, or a class for an expanded clone.

j_call v_call clone_size d_call cdr3_nt cdr3_aa
TRBJ2-3 TRBV28 NA TRBD2 TGTGCCAGCACCTGGACTAGCGAGCCGCAGTATTTT CASTWTSEPQYF
TRBJ2-5 TRBV5-1 once NA TGCGCCAGCGGCAAAGTGGGGCAAGAGACCCAGTACTTC CASGKVGQETQYF
TRBJ1-2 TRBV6-5 NA TRBD1 TGTGCCAGCAGGACAGGGGCGACTGGCTACACCTTC CASRTGATGYTF
TRBJ2-5 TRBV7-9 NA NA TGTGCCAGCAGCTTAGTCGGTAAAGAGACCCAGTACTTC CASSLVGKETQYF
TRBJ2-2 TRBV12-5 NA NA TGTGCTAGTGTATCACGACGGGGGGCTCCCGGGGAGCTGTTTTTT CASVSRRGAPGELFF
TRBJ2-1 TRBV5-5 NA TRBD2 TGTGCCAGCAGCCTGGGACTAGCGGGAGAGGGGCAGTTCTTC CASSLGLAGEGQFF
TRBJ2-5 TRBV11-2 NA NA TGTGCCAGCAGCCCGAGCAGGGCTTACGAGACCCAGTACTTC CASSPSRAYETQYF
TRBJ1-1 TRBV10-1 NA NA TGCGCCAGCAGTGAGCAGGGCCTGAGTGCTTTCTTT CASSEQGLSAFF
TRBJ1-6 TRBV7-9 few TRBD1 TGTGCCAGCAGCATGGGACAGGGGAATTCACCCCTCCACTTT CASSMGQGNSPLHF
TRBJ2-3 TRBV2 once TRBD2 TGTGCCAGCAGAGCGGGACTAGCGGGGGTCACAGATACGCAGTATTTT CASRAGLAGVTDTQYF
TRBJ1-5 TRBV7-2 once TRBD1 TGTGCCAGCAGCTTAAGGGACAGGGGGCAGCCCCAGCATTTT CASSLRDRGQPQHF
TRBJ2-7 TRBV7-9 NA TRBD1 TGTGCCAGCAGCCCGGGACAGCGTTACGAGCAGTACTTC CASSPGQRYEQYF
TRBJ2-1 TRBV7-2 NA NA TGTGCCAGCAGCTTAAGACAGGGAGGCAATGAGCAGTTCTTC CASSLRQGGNEQFF
TRBJ2-2 TRBV2 NA TRBD2 TGTGCCAGCAGTGAAAGCGGGGCCGCCGGGGAGCTGTTTTTT CASSESGAAGELFF
TRBJ1-2 TRBV29-1 NA NA TGCAGCGTTGCCGGGCTTAACTATGGCTACACCTTC CSVAGLNYGYTF
TRBJ1-1 TRBV3-1/TRBV3-2 NA NA TGTGCCAGCAGCCAACAGAACACTGAAGCTTTCTTT CASSQQNTEAFF
TRBJ2-7 TRBV21-1 NA NA TGTGCCAGCAGCAAAGAGTCAGGGGATAGACTATACGAGCAGTACTTC CASSKESGDRLYEQYF
TRBJ1-3 TRBV2 NA TRBD1 TGTGCCAGCAACCACAGGGGGCTCGGGTCTGGAAACACCATATATTTT CASNHRGLGSGNTIYF
TRBJ2-5 TRBV7-9 NA NA TGTGCCAGCAGCGCCCTAGAAGAGACCCAGTACTTC CASSALEETQYF
TRBJ2-7 TRBV5-1 NA NA TGCGCCAGCAGCTCACACTTTAGGGGAGGCTACGAGCAGTACTTC CASSSHFRGGYEQYF
TRBJ2-2 TRBV7-2 NA NA TGTGCCAGCAGCTTAGGGGACACCGGGGAGCTGTTTTTT CASSLGDTGELFF
TRBJ1-4 TRBV29-1 NA NA TGCAGCGTTCGCGACTCGGCTAATGAAAAACTGTTTTTT CSVRDSANEKLFF
TRBJ2-2 TRBV6-5 few NA TGTGCCAGCAGTTACTCTGGGCTCCGGGGCACCGGGGAGCTGTTTTTT CASSYSGLRGTGELFF
TRBJ2-2 TRBV7-2 NA NA TGTGCCAGCACCATCTTAGGGTCCGGGGAGCTGTTTTTT CASTILGSGELFF
TRBJ2-2 TRBV24-1 NA NA TGTGCCACCCGCGGCCCAGGTGGGGCCGGGGAGCTGTTTTTT CATRGPGGAGELFF
TRBJ2-1 TRBV7-6 few TRBD1 TGTGCCAGCAGCCAGACAGGGCAAGCCTACAATGAGCAGTTCTTC CASSQTGQAYNEQFF
TRBJ1-3 TRBV28 NA TRBD1 TGTGCCAGCAGTTCGGGACAGGGGGAAAACACCATATATTTT CASSSGQGENTIYF
TRBJ2-7 TRBV12-2 NA NA TGTGCAAGTCGCTTATTAGGCAGGGCATCCTACGAGCAGTACTTC CASRLLGRASYEQYF
TRBJ1-5 TRBV28 NA NA TGTGCCAGTAGGCGGGCCAATCAGCCCCAGCATTTT CASRRANQPQHF
TRBJ2-7 TRBV5-4 NA NA TGTGCCAGCAGTTACCAGGCCTACGAGCAGTACTTC CASSYQAYEQYF
TRBJ2-5 TRBV28 NA TRBD1 TGTGCCAGCACCCACTCGGGACAGGGTGGTGAGACCCAGTACTTC CASTHSGQGGETQYF
TRBJ1-1 TRBV28 NA NA TGTGCCAGCAGTAATGACAGGAACACTGAAGCTTTCTTT CASSNDRNTEAFF
TRBJ2-3 TRBV7-6 NA TRBD2 TGTGCCAGCAGCTTAGGGGTAGCGGGGGCCCCCGTTAGCACAGATACGCAGTATTTT CASSLGVAGAPVSTDTQYF
TRBJ1-5 TRBV30 NA NA TGTGCCTGGGGACGGGTGGGAAGTCAGCCCCAGCATTTT CAWGRVGSQPQHF
TRBJ1-5 TRBV6-6 NA TRBD1 TGTGCCAGCAGTTACACACAGGGGAGCAATCAGCCCCAGCATTTT CASSYTQGSNQPQHF
TRBJ2-1 TRBV27 NA NA TGTGCCAGCAAGAGGTACTTTGACAATGAGCAGTTCTTC CASKRYFDNEQFF
TRBJ1-5 TRBV5-1 NA TRBD1 TGCGCCAGCAGCTTGGGGACAGGGGATAGCAATCAGCCCCAGCATTTT CASSLGTGDSNQPQHF
TRBJ1-2 TRBV28 NA NA TGTGCCAGCAGTTCGGGACCTAATTATGGCTACACCTTC CASSSGPNYGYTF
TRBJ2-5 TRBV5-1 NA TRBD1 TGCGCCAGCAGCTTTACAGGGGGCGAGACCCAGTACTTC CASSFTGGETQYF
TRBJ2-5 TRBV5-1 NA TRBD1 TGCGCCAGCAGCCCCAAGACAGGGCCAGGAGAGACCCAGTACTTC CASSPKTGPGETQYF
TRBJ2-7 TRBV28 NA TRBD2 TGTGCCAGCAATAGCCCACGGTCGACTAGCGGATCTTACGAGCAGTACTTC CASNSPRSTSGSYEQYF
TRBJ2-2 TRBV6-2/TRBV6-3 once NA TGTGCCAGCAGTTGGGCCAAGCAGCTGTTTTTT CASSWAKQLFF
TRBJ2-1 TRBV6-5 NA NA TGTGCCAGCAGTTACTCGGAGGCGGCCTGGCAGTTCTTC CASSYSEAAWQFF
TRBJ2-5 TRBV13 NA TRBD2 TGTGCCAGCCGCCCGGGAGGGCAAGAGACCCAGTACTTC CASRPGGQETQYF
TRBJ2-7 TRBV19 NA NA TGTGCCAGTAGGAAAGGGTCAGGGTACTCCTACGAGCAGTACTTC CASRKGSGYSYEQYF
TRBJ2-1 TRBV7-2 NA TRBD2 TGTGCCAGCAGCCACGGGACTAGCGGGGGGGCAGCCGAGCAGTTCTTC CASSHGTSGGAAEQFF
TRBJ1-1 TRBV6-5 NA NA TGTGCCAGCAGAAGGATCGAAGGCACTGAAGCTTTCTTT CASRRIEGTEAFF